This T cell receptor beta chain was profiled in a study of graft-versus-host responses after intestinal transplantation. About the research overall: Each transplant was multivisceral, liver-intestinal, or isolated intestinal.

Measured with immunoSEQ multiplex PCR; TCRdb has only the in-frame clones, and not every one. This table holds tens of thousands of clones, about 94% found once. Study-wide results and limits: Early after transplant, HvG declines were associated with peak levels of circulating GvH clones. Marrow from the recipient contained GvH clones, some of which had appeared first in ileum or blood.

Concerning this clone: Its antigen is not known.

The CDR3 length is 13 residues. Trimming took off 4 bases at V and 5 bases at J, with 11 bases between the two ends. Germline V gives CDR1 SGHDT, CDR2 YYEEEE. The receptor was isolated from a human donor who received an intestinal transplant. The genes are TRBV5-6 and TRBJ2-3, with TRBD1 as a possible D gene (7 bases). The source material was unstimulated CD8+ T cells sorted from spleen or lymph node cells, sampled before intestinal transplant. In DNA form, the CDR3 reads TGTGCCAGCAGCCCCCAGGGGGGAGATACGCAGTATTTT. Translating gives CASSPQGGDTQYF.